The TCR beta chain under discussion was sequenced for a study of early T cells in non-severe SARS-CoV-2 infection. Whole-study context: It was bulk RNA from unsorted whole blood that was sequenced, and the chains were unpaired.

Researchers attached unique molecular identifiers to individual cDNA molecules. TCRdb reprocessed the 5' RACE reads via MiXCR and lists one record per CDR3 protein. The sample has 40,000 to 55,000 distinct CDR3 sequences; approximately 7.6% are singletons. This clonotype has ten or more counts. The clonotype was recovered from an adult who was a healthcare worker with PCR-confirmed SARS-CoV-2 infection or an uninfected control (not recorded which). Sequencing was carried out using whole blood.

CDR3: CASSLDNKAGELFF. For the CDR3, the DNA is TGTGCCAGCAGCTTAGACAACAAAGCCGGGGAGCTGTTTTTT. The chain recombines TRBV7-9 with TRBJ2-2; D unresolved. Trimming took 1 base from V and 6 from J, leaving 9 bases between them. The CDR3 length is 14 residues. Germline loops: CDR1 SEHNR, CDR2 FQNEAQ (reference sequence).